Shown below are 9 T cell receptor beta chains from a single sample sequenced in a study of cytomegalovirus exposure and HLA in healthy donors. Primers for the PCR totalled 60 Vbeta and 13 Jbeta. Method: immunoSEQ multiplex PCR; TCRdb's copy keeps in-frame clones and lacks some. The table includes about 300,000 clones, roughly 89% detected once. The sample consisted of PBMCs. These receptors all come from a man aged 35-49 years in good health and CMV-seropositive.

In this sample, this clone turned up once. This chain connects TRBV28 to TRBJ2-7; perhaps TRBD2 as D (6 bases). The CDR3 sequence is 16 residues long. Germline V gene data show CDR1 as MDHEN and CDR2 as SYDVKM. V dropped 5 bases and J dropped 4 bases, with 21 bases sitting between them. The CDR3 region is CASSTRVRRGLYEQYF. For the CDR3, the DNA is TGTGCCAGCAGTACCCGCGTCAGGAGGGGCCTTTACGAGCAGTACTTC.

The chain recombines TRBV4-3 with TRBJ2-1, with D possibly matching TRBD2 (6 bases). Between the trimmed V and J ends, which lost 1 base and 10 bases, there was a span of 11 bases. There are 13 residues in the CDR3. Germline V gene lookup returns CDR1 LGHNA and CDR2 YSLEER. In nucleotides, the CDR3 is TGCGCCAGCAGCCAAGCGGGAGTGTGGGAGCAGTTCTTC. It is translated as CASSQAGVWEQFF.

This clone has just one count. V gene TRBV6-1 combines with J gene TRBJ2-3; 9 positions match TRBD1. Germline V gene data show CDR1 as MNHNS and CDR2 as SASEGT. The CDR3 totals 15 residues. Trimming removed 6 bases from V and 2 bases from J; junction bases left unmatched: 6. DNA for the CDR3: TGTGCCAGCAGAGACCGGGACAGGGACACAGATACGCAGTATTTT. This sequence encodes CASRDRDRDTDTQYF.

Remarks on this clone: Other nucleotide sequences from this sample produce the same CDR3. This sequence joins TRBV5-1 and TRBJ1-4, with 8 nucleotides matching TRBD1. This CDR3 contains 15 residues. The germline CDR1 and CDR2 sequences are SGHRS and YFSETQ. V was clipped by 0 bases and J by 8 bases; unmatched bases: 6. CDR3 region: CASSLARTGNEKLFF. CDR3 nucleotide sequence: TGCGCCAGCAGCTTGGCGAGGACAGGGAACGAAAAACTGTTTTTT.

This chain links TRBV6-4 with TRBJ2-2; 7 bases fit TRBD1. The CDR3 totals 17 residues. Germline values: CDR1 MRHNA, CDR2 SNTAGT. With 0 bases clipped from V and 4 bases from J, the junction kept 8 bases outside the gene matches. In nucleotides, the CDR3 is TGTGCCAGCAGTGACTCTTTGTGGCAGGGGGTCACCGGGGAGCTGTTTTTT. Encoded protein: CASSDSLWQGVTGELFF.

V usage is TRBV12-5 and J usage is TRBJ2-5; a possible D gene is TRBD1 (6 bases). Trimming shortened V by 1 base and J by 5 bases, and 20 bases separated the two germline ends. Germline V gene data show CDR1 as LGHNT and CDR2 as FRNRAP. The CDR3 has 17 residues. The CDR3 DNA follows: TGTGCTAGTGGTTTGGAAGTTCGACAGGAGAAAGGGGAGACCCAGTACTTC. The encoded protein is CASGLEVRQEKGETQYF.

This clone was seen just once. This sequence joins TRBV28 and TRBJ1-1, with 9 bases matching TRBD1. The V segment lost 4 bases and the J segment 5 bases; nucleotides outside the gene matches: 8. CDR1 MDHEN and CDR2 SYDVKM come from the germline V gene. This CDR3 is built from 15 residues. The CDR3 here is CASSSLTGGVTEAFF. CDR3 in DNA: TGTGCCAGCAGTTCCCTGACAGGGGGAGTTACTGAAGCTTTCTTT. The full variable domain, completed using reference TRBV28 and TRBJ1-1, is DVKVTQSSRYLVKRTGEKVFLECVQDMDHENMFWYRQDPGLGLRLIYFSYDVKMKEKGDIPEGYSVSREKKERFSLILESASTNQTSMYLCASSSLTGGVTEAFFGQGTRLTVV.

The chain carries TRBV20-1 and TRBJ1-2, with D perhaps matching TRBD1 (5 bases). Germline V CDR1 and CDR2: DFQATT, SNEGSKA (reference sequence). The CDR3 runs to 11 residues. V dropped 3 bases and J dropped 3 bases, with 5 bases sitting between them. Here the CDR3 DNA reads TGCAGTGCTAGGACAGACTATGGCTACACCTTC. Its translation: CSARTDYGYTF.

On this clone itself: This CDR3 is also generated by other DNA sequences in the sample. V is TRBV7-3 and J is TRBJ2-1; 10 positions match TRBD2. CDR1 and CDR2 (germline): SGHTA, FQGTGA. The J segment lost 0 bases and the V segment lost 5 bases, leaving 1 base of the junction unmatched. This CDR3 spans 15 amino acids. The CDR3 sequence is CASSPSGSSYNEQFF. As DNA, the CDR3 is TGTGCCAGCAGCCCTAGCGGGAGCTCCTACAATGAGCAGTTCTTC.